The 27 T cell receptor beta chains presented below share a single source sample, sequenced in a study of blood T cell repertoires in COVID-19 (dated by TCRdb to between 2020 and 2021). Libraries were constructed by the immunoSEQ multiplex PCR assay. TCRdb stores this immuneACCESS table with in-frame sequences only. Part of the clones is absent; in the studies checked, under half of the shortfall reflects unresolved V genes, and no reason is known for the rest. This sample has about 190,000 clones in its table, and about four fifths of those were observed once. Jointly, the top ten make up approximately 6.9% of the sample. Sequencing was done on a sample of peripheral blood. These receptor sequences come from a man in his 60s with acute or convalescent COVID-19.

In this sample, this clone turned up a few times. V is TRBV5-1 and J is TRBJ1-6; 7 nucleotides agree with TRBD1. The CDR3 consists of 15 residues. V shed 4 bases and J 6 bases; nucleotides not matched to a gene: 7. In germline, CDR1 is SGHRS, CDR2 YFSETQ. The CDR3 spells CASSASTGANSPLHF. Here the CDR3 DNA reads TGCGCCAGCAGCGCGTCAACAGGGGCTAATTCACCCCTCCACTTT.

The chain recombines TRBV27 with TRBJ1-1, with TRBD1 matching over 8 bases. This CDR3 region has 15 residues. Trimming at V came to 5 bases and at J to 0 bases, leaving 5 bases not matched to a gene. Germline CDR1 is MNHEY and CDR2 is SMNVEV (reference sequence). The CDR3: CASSPRTGMNTEAFF. In DNA form, the CDR3 reads TGTGCCAGCAGTCCACGGACAGGGATGAACACTGAAGCTTTCTTT.

This clone has a handful of counts. The chain employs TRBV27 and TRBJ2-1; 7 bases align to TRBD1. Germline loops: CDR1 MNHEY, CDR2 SMNVEV (reference sequence). This CDR3 has 14 residues. J lost 6 bases, V lost 2 bases, and 4 bases had no gene match. The CDR3: CASSLMTGTNEQFF. CDR3 nucleotides: TGTGCCAGCAGTTTAATGACAGGGACCAATGAGCAGTTCTTC.

This clone was seen a single time. The chain is built from TRBV6-5 and TRBJ2-3; 11 bases align to TRBD2. CDR1 and CDR2 from the germline V gene are MNHEY and SVGAGI. There are 14 residues in the CDR3. The junction had 4 bases not matched to a gene; V was cut back by 8 bases and J by 3 bases. In DNA form, the CDR3 reads TGTGCCAGCCGAATAGCGGGGGGGACAGATACGCAGTATTTT. Its translation is CASRIAGGTDTQYF.

This chain links TRBV21-1 with TRBJ2-3; the tabulated D call, TRBD1, remains unverified against the DNA. TRBV21-1 is noted as a pseudogene. The CDR3 length is 16 residues. The CDR3 loop is CASSFRPGGRSDTQYF. The CDR3 DNA sequence: TGTGCCAGCAGCTTCCGCCCAGGGGGCAGGTCAGATACGCAGTATTTT.

This sequence joins TRBV10-3 and TRBJ2-1; TRBD1 aligns across 8 bases. The trim removed 10 bases at V and 6 bases at J, leaving 8 bases unmatched. The length of the CDR3 is 13 residues. Germline CDR1 and CDR2: ENHRY and SYGVKD. CDR3 protein: CATTPGQVNEQFF. As DNA, the CDR3 is TGTGCCACAACCCCGGGACAGGTCAATGAGCAGTTCTTC.

This rearrangement joins TRBV7-2 to TRBJ1-5, with TRBD1 matching over 8 bases. Germline CDR1 and CDR2: SGHTA and FQGNSA. The CDR3 contains 12 residues. V shed 2 bases and J 11 bases; nucleotides not matched to a gene: 2. The CDR3, as DNA: TGTGCCAGCAGCTTAACGGACAGGGCCCAGCATTTT. Encoded protein: CASSLTDRAQHF.

Comments on this clone: A junction boundary mismatches the germline segment, possibly from a read error. The chain carries TRBV4-2 and TRBJ2-7; tentatively, D is TRBD2 (5 bases). Per germline, CDR1 LGHNA and CDR2 YNFKEQ. This CDR3 is built from 13 residues. DNA for the CDR3: TGTGCCAGCAGCCAAGGACTAACGGAGCATTATAGCTTC. Its protein product is CASSQGLTEHYSF.

Remarks on this clone: A read error may produce the germline difference seen at one junction end. The chain links TRBV7-2 to TRBJ1-5; weak D call: TRBD1 (6 bases). CDR1 is SGHTA, CDR2 FQGNSA, per germline. The CDR3 is 15 residues long. The CDR3 bases are TGTGCCAGCAGCCTAGCCCCAACAGGGTATCAGCCCCAGCATTTT. The encoded protein is CASSLAPTGYQPQHF.

The chain is built from TRBV19 and TRBJ2-1; the match to TRBD2 covers 9 bases. This CDR3 spans 16 amino acids. J gave up 10 bases and V 3 bases, and 13 bases lay outside the gene matches. Germline V gene sequence: CDR1 LNHDA, CDR2 SQIVND (reference sequence). The CDR3 is CASSIDASGGLIEQFF. The CDR3 nucleotides read TGTGCCAGTAGTATTGATGCCAGCGGGGGGCTAATAGAGCAGTTCTTC.

This chain connects TRBV18 to TRBJ2-7, with TRBD1 identical over 7 bases. V was pared by 6 bases and J by 1 base, with 9 bases of the junction left unmatched. The CDR3 consists of 15 residues. Germline values: CDR1 KGHSH, CDR2 LQKENI. Here the CDR3 reads CASSPAQGSSYEQYF. The CDR3, as DNA: TGTGCCAGCTCGCCAGCACAGGGGTCTTCCTACGAGCAGTACTTC.

V gene TRBV3-1 (or the pseudogene TRBV3-2) combines with J gene TRBJ1-5, with 10 positions matching TRBD1. After removal of 1 base from V and 7 bases from J, the junction contained 4 bases not matched to a gene. The germline V gene has CDR1 LGHDT and CDR2 YNNKEL (reference sequence). CDR3 length: 15 residues. The CDR3 reads CASSQGQGARQPQHF. In nucleotides, the CDR3 is TGTGCCAGCAGCCAAGGACAGGGGGCACGGCAGCCCCAGCATTTT.

V gene TRBV7-8 combines with J gene TRBJ2-1; 10 bases align to TRBD2. Trimming cost V 5 bases and J 3 bases; bases outside gene matches: 7. This CDR3 spans 16 amino acids. In germline, CDR1 is SGHVS, CDR2 FQNEAQ. The CDR3 protein is CASSPLLAGVYNEQFF. Here the CDR3 DNA reads TGTGCCAGCAGCCCCCTCCTAGCGGGAGTCTACAATGAGCAGTTCTTC.

The chain carries TRBV10-3 and TRBJ1-2; 9 bases line up with TRBD1. The CDR3 covers 13 residues. Looked up from germline, CDR1 is ENHRY and CDR2 is SYGVKD. V lost 6 bases, J lost 6 bases, and 5 bases stayed unmatched. The chain's CDR3 is CAIRQGALDGYTF. The CDR3 nucleotides are TGTGCCATCAGACAGGGGGCGCTTGATGGCTACACCTTC.

This clone came up once. V gene TRBV27 combines with J gene TRBJ2-1; 16 positions agree with TRBD2. Germline V gene data show CDR1 as MNHEY and CDR2 as SMNVEV (reference sequence). This CDR3 comprises 16 residues. V was clipped by 5 bases and J by 6 bases; unmatched bases: 4. The CDR3 spells CASSAGTSGGANEQFF. The CDR3 DNA is TGTGCCAGCAGTGCCGGGACTAGCGGGGGGGCCAATGAGCAGTTCTTC.

This clone was found a few times. The chain joins TRBV19 to TRBJ1-3, with 7 bases that match TRBD1. This CDR3 has 17 amino acids. J was trimmed by 0 bases and V by 5 bases; bases with no gene match: 10. Looked up from germline, CDR1 is LNHDA and CDR2 is SQIVND (reference sequence). The CDR3 sequence is CASSLSGTARSGNTIYF. CDR3 DNA sequence: TGTGCCAGTAGTTTATCCGGGACAGCACGCTCTGGAAACACCATATATTTT.

The chain links TRBV9 to TRBJ2-3; D may be TRBD1 (6 bases). The V end was cut by 1 base, the J end by 1 base, with 13 bases between. The germline V gene encodes CDR1 SGDLS and CDR2 YYNGEE. The CDR3 covers 16 residues. The DNA of the CDR3 is TGTGCCAGCAGCGTAAGGGGGTCTCTCGGCACAGATACGCAGTATTTT. It yields the protein CASSVRGSLGTDTQYF.

The genes are TRBV4-2 and TRBJ1-1; 8 bases fit TRBD1. This CDR3 contains 14 residues. V gave up 3 bases and J gave up 4 bases; unmatched junction bases: 4. Per germline, CDR1 LGHNA and CDR2 YNFKEQ. CDR3 in amino acids: CASSQTTGGTEAFF. The CDR3 DNA reads as TGTGCCAGCAGCCAGACCACAGGGGGCACTGAAGCTTTCTTT.

The chain links TRBV2 to TRBJ1-2; 7 bases agree with TRBD1. V gave up 7 bases and J gave up 8 bases; unmatched junction bases: 13. This CDR3 is built from 14 residues. The germline V gene has CDR1 SNHLY and CDR2 FYNNEI. CDR3 bases: TGTGCCAGCAAGGAGAGACAGGGAGGCGGCGGCTACACCTTC. This sequence encodes CASKERQGGGGYTF.

This chain links TRBV4-2 with TRBJ1-3, with D maybe TRBD1 (6 bases). V lost 2 bases and J 2 bases, leaving 16 bases between the germline ends. Germline assignment: CDR1 LGHNA and CDR2 YNFKEQ. CDR3 size: 17 residues. The CDR3 region is CASSQKGGGGAGNTIYF. The CDR3 nucleotides are TGTGCCAGCAGCCAAAAAGGAGGGGGGGGCGCTGGAAACACCATATATTTT.

The genes are TRBV27 and TRBJ2-2, with 8 bases lining up with TRBD1. Germline lookup yields CDR1 MNHEY and CDR2 SMNVEV (reference sequence). The CDR3 spans 13 residues. Losses at the gene ends were 7 bases for V and 6 bases for J; bases not matched to a gene: 4. Here the CDR3 DNA reads TGTGCCAGCAACCCCAGGGGGCCCGGGGAGCTGTTTTTT. This translates into CASNPRGPGELFF.

The V gene is TRBV6-1, the J gene TRBJ1-4, with TRBD1 matching 11 bases. Germline CDR1 reads MNHNS; CDR2 reads SASEGT. The CDR3 consists of 18 residues. V dropped 3 bases and J dropped 2; count of bases not matched to a gene: 8. The CDR3 spells CASSEWTGGSITNEKLFF. DNA for the CDR3: TGTGCCAGCAGTGAGTGGACAGGGGGCTCGATCACTAATGAAAAACTGTTTTTT.

V and J are TRBV14 and TRBJ2-7, with TRBD1 matching 7 bases. The junction had 4 bases not matched to a gene; V was cut back by 2 bases and J by 0 bases. Germline V gene sequence: CDR1 SGHDN, CDR2 FVKESK. The CDR3 totals 15 residues. The CDR3 loop reads CASSQRDRFSYEQYF. The CDR3 DNA sequence: TGTGCCAGCAGCCAACGGGACAGATTCTCCTACGAGCAGTACTTC.

This clone was observed many times. The rearrangement uses TRBV2 and TRBJ1-3; no clear D gene. The V and J ends lost 6 bases and 1 base respectively, with 10 bases between them. The CDR3 is made up of 14 amino acids. Germline V lookup: CDR1 SNHLY, CDR2 FYNNEI. The CDR3 nucleotides are TGTGCCAGCAGGAAACTCCCTTCTGGAAACACCATATATTTT. Encoded protein: CASRKLPSGNTIYF.

This clone is a singleton in its sample. The rearrangement joins TRBV18 to TRBJ1-2, with a tentative D call TRBD1 (5 bases). This CDR3 is 16 amino acids long. The ends were cut back, 0 bases at V and 1 base at J, with 12 bases in the middle. Germline lookup yields CDR1 KGHSH and CDR2 LQKENI. As DNA, the CDR3 is TGTGCCAGCTCACCACCCAGGGTGGAATTTAACTATGGCTACACCTTC. This gives the protein CASSPPRVEFNYGYTF.

V is TRBV11-2 and J is TRBJ1-1; 9 bases match TRBD1. The CDR3 loop spans 20 amino acids. V shed 0 bases, J shed 0 bases, and the junction held 14 bases outside the gene matches. In germline, CDR1 is SGHAT, CDR2 FQNNGV. CDR3: CASSLEFPDRGKTMNTEAFF. CDR3 nucleotide sequence: TGTGCCAGCAGCTTAGAGTTTCCGGACAGGGGAAAAACCATGAACACTGAAGCTTTCTTT.

The chain links TRBV19 to TRBJ2-1, with 16 bases aligning to TRBD2. V lost 7 bases, J lost 1 base, and 4 bases stayed unmatched. Germline V CDR1 and CDR2: LNHDA, SQIVND (reference sequence). The CDR3 loop spans 17 amino acids. CDR3 protein: CASTGTSGGVSYNEQFF. The DNA of the CDR3 is TGTGCCAGTACAGGGACTAGCGGGGGGGTGTCCTACAATGAGCAGTTCTTC.